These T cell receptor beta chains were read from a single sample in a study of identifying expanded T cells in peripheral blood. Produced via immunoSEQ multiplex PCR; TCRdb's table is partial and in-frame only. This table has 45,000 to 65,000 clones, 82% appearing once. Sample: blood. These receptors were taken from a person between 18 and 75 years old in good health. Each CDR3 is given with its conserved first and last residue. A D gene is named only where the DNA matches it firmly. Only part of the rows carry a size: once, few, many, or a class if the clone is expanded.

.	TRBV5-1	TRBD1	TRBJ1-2	TGCGCCAGCAGCGATACAGGGGAGACGGCTTATGGCTACACCTTC	CASSDTGETAYGYTF
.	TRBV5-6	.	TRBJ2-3	TGTGCCAGCAGCTCGGCTAGTGGGGCAGATACGCAGTATTTT	CASSSASGADTQYF
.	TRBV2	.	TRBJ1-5	TGTGCCAGCAGCCGACGCCTTCAGGGTGGGGGGACTAGCAATCAGCCCCAGCATTTT	CASSRRLQGGGTSNQPQHF
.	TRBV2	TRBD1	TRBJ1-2	TGTGCCAGCAGTGAACTAGGGGGCAATAACTATGGCTACACCTTC	CASSELGGNNYGYTF
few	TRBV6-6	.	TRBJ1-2	TGTGCCAGCAGTTCACGTCGTGGCTACACCTTC	CASSSRRGYTF
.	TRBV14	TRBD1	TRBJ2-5	TGTGCCAGCAGCCGGGACAGGGGGCGCTGGGAGACCCAGTACTTC	CASSRDRGRWETQYF
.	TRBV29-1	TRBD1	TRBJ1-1	TGCAGCGCCGCGACAGGGGGTTTTATGAACACTGAAGCTTTCTTT	CSAATGGFMNTEAFF
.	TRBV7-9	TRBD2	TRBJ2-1	TGTGCCAGCAGCCGACCACTAGCGGGGGAGTTCTTC	CASSRPLAGEFF
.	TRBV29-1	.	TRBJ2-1	TGCAGCGTTGATAAGGTTGTGAGGGGGACCGATCAATCCTACAATGAGCAGTTCTTC	CSVDKVVRGTDQSYNEQFF
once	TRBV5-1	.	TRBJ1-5	TGCGCCAGCAGCCGAACAGCAGGTCAGCCCCAGCATTTT	CASSRTAGQPQHF
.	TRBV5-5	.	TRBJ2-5	TGTGCCAGCAGCTTGGTCGCGGCTAAAGAGACCCAGTACTTC	CASSLVAAKETQYF
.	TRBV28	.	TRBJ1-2	TGTGCCAGCAGCGCTCGGGGACGTGCCCAATATGGCTACACCTTC	CASSARGRAQYGYTF
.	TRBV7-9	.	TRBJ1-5	TGTGCCAGCAGCTTGAGAACTGATCAGCCCCAGCATTTT	CASSLRTDQPQHF
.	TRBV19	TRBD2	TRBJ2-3	TGTGCCAGCGGGACTAGTTTGGCGGCAGATACGCAGTATTTT	CASGTSLAADTQYF
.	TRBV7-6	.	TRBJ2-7	TGTGCCAGCAGCCTCATGGGCGAGCAGTACTTC	CASSLMGEQYF
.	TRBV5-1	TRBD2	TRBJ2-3	TGCGCCAGCAGCTTGGGTATTAGCGGGACAGATACGCAGTATTTT	CASSLGISGTDTQYF